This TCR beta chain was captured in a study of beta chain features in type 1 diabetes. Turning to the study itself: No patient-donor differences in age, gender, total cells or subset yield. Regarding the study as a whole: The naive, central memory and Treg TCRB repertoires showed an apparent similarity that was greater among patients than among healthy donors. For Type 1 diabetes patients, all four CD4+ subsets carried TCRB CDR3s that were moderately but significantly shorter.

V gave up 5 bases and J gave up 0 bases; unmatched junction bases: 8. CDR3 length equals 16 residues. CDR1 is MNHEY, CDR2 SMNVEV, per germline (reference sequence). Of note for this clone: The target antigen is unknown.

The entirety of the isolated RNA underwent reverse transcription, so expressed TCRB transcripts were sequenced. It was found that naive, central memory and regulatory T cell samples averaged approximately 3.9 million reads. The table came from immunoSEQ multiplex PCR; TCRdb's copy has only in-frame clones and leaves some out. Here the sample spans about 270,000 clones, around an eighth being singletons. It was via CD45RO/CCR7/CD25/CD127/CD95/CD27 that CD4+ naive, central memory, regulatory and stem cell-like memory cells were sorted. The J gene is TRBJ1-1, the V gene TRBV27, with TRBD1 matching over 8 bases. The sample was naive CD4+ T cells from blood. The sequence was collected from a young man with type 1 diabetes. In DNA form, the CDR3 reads TGTGCCAGCAGTCCACGGACAGGGTGGATGAACACTGAAGCTTTCTTT. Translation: CASSPRTGWMNTEAFF.